The T cell receptor beta chain under discussion was sequenced for a study of cytomegalovirus exposure and HLA in healthy donors. From germline, CDR1 is KGHSH and CDR2 LQKENI. Trimming left V 3 bases short and J 0 bases short, with 6 bases between. This CDR3 has 14 amino acids. The PCR used 60 Vbeta and 13 Jbeta primers. TCRdb's copy holds only in-frame clones and misses some; the assay was immunoSEQ multiplex PCR. The sample lists around 84,000 clones; approximately 80% were seen once. The chain employs TRBV18 and TRBJ1-5; possible D gene TRBD1, 5 bases. The TCR originated in a human donor in good health. Sequenced material: PBMCs. CDR3 region: CASSPTVSNQPQHF. The CDR3 DNA sequence: TGTGCCAGCTCACCGACAGTTAGCAATCAGCCCCAGCATTTT.